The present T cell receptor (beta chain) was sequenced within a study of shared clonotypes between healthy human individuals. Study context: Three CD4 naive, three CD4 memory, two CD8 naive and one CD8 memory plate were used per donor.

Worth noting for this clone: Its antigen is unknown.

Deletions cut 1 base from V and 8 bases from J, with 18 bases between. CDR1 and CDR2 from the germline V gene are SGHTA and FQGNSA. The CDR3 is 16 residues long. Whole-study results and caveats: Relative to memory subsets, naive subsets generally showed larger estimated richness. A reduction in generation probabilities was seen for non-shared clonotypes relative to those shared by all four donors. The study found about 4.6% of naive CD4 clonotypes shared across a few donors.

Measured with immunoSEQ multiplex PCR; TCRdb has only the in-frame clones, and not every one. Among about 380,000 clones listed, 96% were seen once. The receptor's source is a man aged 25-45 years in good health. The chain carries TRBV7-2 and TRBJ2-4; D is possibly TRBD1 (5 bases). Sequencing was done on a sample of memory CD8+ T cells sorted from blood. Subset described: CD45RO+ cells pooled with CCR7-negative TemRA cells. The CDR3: CASSLDGQGERHIQYF. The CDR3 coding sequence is TGTGCCAGCAGCTTAGATGGTCAAGGGGAAAGGCACATTCAGTACTTC. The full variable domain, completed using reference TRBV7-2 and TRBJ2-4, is GAGVSQSPSNKVTEKGKDVELRCDPISGHTALYWYRQSLGQGLEFLIYFQGNSAPDKSGLPSDRFSAERTGGSVSTLTIQRTQQEDSAVYLCASSLDGQGERHIQYFGAGTRLSVL.